This TCR beta chain stems from a study of T cell repertoires in cytomegalovirus infection. Germline lookup yields CDR1 LGHNA and CDR2 YNFKEQ. CDR3 length equals 17 residues. V dropped 0 bases and J dropped 5; count of bases not matched to a gene: 6. A single record per CDR3 protein comes from TCRdb applying MiXCR to the reads. Altogether 310,000 or so distinct CDR3 sequences are present, around 25% being singletons, with the ten largest covering about 14%. Comments on this clonotype: As yet, its antigen is unknown.

This sequence joins TRBV4-2 and TRBJ2-2, with 10 bases fitting TRBD2. The clonotype comes from a human donor in good health (CMV status not recorded). Some clones in this sample may be carry-over from other donors' samples. Sequencing was performed on cultured PBMCs, taken from culture after CMV antigen stimulation. CDR3 nucleotides: TGTGCCAGCAGCCAAGATTCCCCAGCGGGAGGGACCGGGGAGCTGTTTTTT. This sequence encodes CASSQDSPAGGTGELFF.